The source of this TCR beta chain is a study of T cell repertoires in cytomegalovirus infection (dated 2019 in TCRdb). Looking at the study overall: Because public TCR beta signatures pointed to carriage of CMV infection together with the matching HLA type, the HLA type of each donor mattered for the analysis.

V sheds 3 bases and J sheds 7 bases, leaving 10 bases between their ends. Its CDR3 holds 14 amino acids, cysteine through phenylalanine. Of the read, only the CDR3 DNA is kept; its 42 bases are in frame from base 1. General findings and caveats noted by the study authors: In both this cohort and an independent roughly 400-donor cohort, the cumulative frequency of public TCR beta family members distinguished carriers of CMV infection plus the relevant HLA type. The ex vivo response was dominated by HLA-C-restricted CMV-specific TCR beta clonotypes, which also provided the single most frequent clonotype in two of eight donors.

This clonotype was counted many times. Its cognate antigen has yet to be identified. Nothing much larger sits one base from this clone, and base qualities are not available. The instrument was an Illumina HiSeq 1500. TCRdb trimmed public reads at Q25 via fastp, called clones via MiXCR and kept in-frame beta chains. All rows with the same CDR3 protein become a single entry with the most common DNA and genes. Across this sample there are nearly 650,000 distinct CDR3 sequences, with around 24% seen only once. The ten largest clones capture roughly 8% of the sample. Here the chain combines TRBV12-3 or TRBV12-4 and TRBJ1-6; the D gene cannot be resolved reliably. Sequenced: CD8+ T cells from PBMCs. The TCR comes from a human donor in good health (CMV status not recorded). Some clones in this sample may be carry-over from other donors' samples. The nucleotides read TGTGCCAGCAGTTTGACGGCAGTAAATTCACCCCTCCACTTT. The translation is CASSLTAVNSPLHF.